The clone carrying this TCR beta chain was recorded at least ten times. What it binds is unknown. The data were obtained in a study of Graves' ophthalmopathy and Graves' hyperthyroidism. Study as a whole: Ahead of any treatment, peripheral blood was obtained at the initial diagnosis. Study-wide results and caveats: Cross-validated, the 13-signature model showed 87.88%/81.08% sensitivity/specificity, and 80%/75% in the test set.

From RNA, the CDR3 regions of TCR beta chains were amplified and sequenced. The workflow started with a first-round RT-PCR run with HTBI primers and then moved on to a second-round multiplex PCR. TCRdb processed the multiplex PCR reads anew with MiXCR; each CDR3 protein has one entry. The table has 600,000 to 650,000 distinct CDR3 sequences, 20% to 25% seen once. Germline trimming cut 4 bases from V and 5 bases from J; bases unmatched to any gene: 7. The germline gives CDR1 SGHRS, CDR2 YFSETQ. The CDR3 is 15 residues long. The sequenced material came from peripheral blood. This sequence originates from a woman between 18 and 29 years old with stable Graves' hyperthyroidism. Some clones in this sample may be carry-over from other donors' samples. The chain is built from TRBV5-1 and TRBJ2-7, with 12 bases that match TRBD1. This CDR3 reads CASSQGTGGGDEQYF. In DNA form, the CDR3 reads TGCGCCAGCAGCCAAGGGACAGGGGGCGGCGACGAGCAGTACTTC.